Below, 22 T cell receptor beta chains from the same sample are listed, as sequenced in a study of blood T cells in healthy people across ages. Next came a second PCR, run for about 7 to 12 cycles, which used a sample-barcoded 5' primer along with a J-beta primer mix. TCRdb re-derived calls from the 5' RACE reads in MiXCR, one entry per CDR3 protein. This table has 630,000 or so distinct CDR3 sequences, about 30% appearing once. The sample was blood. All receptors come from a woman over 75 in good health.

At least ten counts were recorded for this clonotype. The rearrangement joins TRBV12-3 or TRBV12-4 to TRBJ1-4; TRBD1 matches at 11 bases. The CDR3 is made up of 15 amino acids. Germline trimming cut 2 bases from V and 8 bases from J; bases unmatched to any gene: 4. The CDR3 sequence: CASSLLGQGDEKLFF. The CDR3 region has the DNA TGTGCCAGCAGTTTACTGGGACAGGGGGACGAAAAACTGTTTTTT.

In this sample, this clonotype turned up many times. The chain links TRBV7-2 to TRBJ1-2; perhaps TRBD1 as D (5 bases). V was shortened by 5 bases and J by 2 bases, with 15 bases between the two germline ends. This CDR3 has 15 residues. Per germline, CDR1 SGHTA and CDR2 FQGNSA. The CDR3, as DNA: TGTGCCAGCAGCCCCGCCCGGCGGGGGAACTATGGCTACACCTTC. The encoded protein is CASSPARRGNYGYTF.

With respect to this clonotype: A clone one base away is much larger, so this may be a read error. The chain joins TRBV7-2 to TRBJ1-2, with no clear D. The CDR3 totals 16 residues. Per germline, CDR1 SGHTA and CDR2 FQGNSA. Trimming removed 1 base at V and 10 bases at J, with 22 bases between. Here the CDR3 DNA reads TGTGCCAGCAGCTTAGACAGTGGAGGAGGGCGGGGTGACTACACCTTC. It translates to CASSLDSGGGRGDYTF.

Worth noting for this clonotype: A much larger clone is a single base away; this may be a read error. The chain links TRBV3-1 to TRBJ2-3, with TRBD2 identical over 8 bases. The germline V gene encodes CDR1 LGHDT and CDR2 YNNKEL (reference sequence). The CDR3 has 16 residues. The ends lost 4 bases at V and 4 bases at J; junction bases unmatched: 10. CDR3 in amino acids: CASSPASSGGADTQYF. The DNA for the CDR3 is TGTGCCAGCAGCCCAGCTTCCAGCGGGGGCGCAGATACGCAGTATTTT.

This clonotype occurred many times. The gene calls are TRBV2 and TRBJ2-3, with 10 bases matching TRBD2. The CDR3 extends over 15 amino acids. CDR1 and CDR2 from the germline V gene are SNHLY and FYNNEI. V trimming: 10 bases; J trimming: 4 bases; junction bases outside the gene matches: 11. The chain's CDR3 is CATAPSGGAADTQYF. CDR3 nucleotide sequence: TGTGCCACCGCCCCTAGCGGGGGAGCGGCAGATACGCAGTATTTT.

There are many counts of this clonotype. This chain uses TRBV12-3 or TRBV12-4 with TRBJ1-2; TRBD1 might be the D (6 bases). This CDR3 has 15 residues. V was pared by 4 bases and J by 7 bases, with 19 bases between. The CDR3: CASSSLRGDYLGYTF. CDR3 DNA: TGTGCCAGCAGTTCTTTAAGGGGGGACTACCTTGGCTACACCTTC.

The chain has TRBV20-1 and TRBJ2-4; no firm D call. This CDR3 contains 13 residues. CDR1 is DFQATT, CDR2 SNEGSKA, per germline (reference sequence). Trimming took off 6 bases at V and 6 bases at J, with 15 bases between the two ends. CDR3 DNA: TGCAGTGCGCTGGGGTACGGAAGAAACATTCAGTACTTC. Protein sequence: CSALGYGRNIQYF.

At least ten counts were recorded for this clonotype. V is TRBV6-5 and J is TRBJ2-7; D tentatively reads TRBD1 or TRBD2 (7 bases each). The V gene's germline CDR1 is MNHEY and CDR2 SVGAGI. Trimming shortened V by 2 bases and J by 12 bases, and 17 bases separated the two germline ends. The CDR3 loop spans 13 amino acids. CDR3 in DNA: TGTGCCAGCAGTTACCGAGGGAGGGGACAGCGGTACTTC. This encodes CASSYRGRGQRYF.

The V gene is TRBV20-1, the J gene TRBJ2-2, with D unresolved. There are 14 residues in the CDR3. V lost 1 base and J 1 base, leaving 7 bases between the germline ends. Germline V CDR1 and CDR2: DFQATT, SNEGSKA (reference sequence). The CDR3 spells CSARGWVNTGELFF. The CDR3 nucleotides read TGCAGTGCTAGAGGTTGGGTGAACACCGGGGAGCTGTTTTTT.

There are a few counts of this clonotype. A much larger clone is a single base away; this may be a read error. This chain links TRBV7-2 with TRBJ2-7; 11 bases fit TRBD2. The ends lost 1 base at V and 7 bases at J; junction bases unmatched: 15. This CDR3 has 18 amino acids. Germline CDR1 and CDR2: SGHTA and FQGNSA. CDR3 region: CASSLVNQLAGAGDEQYF. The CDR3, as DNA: TGTGCCAGCAGCTTAGTCAACCAACTAGCGGGGGCAGGGGATGAGCAGTACTTC.

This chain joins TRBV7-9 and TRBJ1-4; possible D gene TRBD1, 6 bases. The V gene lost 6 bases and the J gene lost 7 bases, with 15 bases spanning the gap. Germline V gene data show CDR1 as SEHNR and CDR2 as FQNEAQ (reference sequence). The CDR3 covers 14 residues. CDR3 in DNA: TGTGCCAGCAGTTCTACAGGGCTGGGTGAAAAACTGTTTTTT. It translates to CASSSTGLGEKLFF.

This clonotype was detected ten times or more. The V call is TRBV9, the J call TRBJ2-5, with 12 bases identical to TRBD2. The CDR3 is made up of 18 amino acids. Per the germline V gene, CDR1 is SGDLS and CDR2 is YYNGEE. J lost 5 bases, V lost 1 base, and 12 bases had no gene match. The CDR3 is CASSVSPLTSGGLETQYF. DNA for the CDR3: TGTGCCAGCAGCGTATCCCCTTTGACTAGCGGGGGATTGGAGACCCAGTACTTC.

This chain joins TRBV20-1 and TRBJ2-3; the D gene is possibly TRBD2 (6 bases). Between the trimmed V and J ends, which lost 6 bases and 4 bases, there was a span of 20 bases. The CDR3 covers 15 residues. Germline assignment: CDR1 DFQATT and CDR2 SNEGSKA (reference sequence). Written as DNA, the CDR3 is TGCAGTGCCACCACTAGCTCAGGCGTTTCAGATACGCAGTATTTT. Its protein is CSATTSSGVSDTQYF.

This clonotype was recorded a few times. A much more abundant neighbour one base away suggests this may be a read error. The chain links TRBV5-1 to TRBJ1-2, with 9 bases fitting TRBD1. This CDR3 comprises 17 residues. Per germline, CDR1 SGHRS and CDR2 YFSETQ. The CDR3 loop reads CASSLAGTGTSDYGCTF. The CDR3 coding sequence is TGCGCCAGCAGCTTGGCCGGGACAGGGACGAGCGACTATGGCTGCACCTTC. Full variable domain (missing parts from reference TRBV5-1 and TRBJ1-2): KAGVTQTPRYLIKTRGQQVTLSCSPISGHRSVSWYQQTPGQGLQFLFEYFSETQRNKGNFPGRFSGRQFSNSRSEMNVSTLELGDSALYLCASSLAGTGTSDYGCTFGSGTRLTVV.

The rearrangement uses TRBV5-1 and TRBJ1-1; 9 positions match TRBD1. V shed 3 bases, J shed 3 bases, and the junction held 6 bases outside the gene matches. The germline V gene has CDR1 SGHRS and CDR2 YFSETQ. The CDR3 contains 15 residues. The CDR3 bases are TGCGCCAGCAGCTCACCGGGACAGGGTTACACTGAAGCTTTCTTT. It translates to CASSSPGQGYTEAFF.

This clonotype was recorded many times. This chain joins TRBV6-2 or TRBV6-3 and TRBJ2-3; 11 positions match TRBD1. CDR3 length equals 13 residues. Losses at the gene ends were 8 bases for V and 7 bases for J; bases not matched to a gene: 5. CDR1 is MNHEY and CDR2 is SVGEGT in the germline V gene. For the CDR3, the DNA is TGTGCCAGCGTGGGACAGGGGGAAAATACGCAGTATTTT. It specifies CASVGQGENTQYF.

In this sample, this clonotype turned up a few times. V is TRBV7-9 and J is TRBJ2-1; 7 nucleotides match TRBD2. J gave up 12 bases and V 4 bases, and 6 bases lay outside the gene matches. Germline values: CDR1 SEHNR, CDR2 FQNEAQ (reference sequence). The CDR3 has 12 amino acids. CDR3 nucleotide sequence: TGTGCCAGCAGCTCCAGCGGGGCAGCGCAGTTCTTC. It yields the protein CASSSSGAAQFF.

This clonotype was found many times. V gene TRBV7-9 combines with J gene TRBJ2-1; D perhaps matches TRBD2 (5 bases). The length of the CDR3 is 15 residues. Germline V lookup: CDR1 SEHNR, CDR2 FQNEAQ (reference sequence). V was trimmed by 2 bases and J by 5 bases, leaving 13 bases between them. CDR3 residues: CASSLLTTRDNEQFF. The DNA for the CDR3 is TGTGCCAGCAGCTTACTGACTACCCGGGACAATGAGCAGTTCTTC.

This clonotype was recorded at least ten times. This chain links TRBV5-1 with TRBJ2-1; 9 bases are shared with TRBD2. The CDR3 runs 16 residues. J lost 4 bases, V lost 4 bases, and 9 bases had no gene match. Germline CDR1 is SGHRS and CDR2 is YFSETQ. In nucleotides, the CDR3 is TGCGCCAGCAGCCCAGTTAGCGGGGGAGTTTACAATGAGCAGTTCTTC. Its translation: CASSPVSGGVYNEQFF.

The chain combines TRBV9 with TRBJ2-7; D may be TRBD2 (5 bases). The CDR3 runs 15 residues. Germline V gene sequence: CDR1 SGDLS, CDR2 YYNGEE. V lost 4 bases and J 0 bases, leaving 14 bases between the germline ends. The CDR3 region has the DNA TGTGCCAGCAGCCCACACACACGGGGCTCCTACGAGCAGTACTTC. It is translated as CASSPHTRGSYEQYF.

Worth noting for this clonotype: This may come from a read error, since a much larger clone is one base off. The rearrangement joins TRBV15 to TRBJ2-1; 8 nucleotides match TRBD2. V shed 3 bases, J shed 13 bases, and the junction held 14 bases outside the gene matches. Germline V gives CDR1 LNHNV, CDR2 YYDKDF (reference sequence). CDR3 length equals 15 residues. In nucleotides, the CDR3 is TGTGCCACCAGCAGTGGGTCGGGGGGGAAAGAGACCCAGTTCTTC. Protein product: CATSSGSGGKETQFF.

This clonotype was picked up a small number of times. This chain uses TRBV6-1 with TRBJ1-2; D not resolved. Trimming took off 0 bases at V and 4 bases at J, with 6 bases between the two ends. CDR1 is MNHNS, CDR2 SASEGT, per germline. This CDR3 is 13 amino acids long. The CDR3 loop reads CASSEASTYGYTF. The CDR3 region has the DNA TGTGCCAGCAGTGAAGCAAGTACCTATGGCTACACCTTC.